The clone carrying this TCR beta chain occurred a few times. This record belongs to a study of blood T cells in healthy people across ages. Then a second PCR, running roughly 7 to 11 cycles, was carried out with a sample-barcoded 5' primer and a J-beta primer mix. MiXCR, run by TCRdb on the 5' RACE reads, gives a single entry per CDR3 protein. The data contain hundreds of thousands of distinct CDR3 sequences, roughly 44% of them singletons. The sequence was collected from a woman aged 60-75 years in good health. The source material was blood.

The CDR3 DNA reads TGTGCCACCTCGCCCGGGGGAACCTACAATGAGCAGTACTTC. As protein: CATSPGGTYNEQYF. The chain recombines TRBV12-3 or TRBV12-4 with TRBJ2-1, with D possibly being TRBD2 (6 bases). The DNA end is a closer match to TRBJ2-7, so the J assignment may be wrong. The CDR3 sequence is 14 residues long.